The clone carrying this TCR beta chain has a count of ten or more. This specimen belongs to a study of identical twins. From the 5' RACE reads, TCRdb called clonotypes with MiXCR, one entry per CDR3 protein. Counted here are about 430,000 distinct CDR3 sequences, approximately 17% occurring once; the ten biggest clones make up 10% to 15%. The sample consisted of naive T cells sorted from blood. This TCR derives from a man aged 50-60 years in good health.

The CDR3 loop is CASSSLDQPQHF. The CDR3 nucleotides are TGTGCCAGCAGCTCTCTTGATCAGCCCCAGCATTTT. The genes are TRBV7-2 and TRBJ1-5; D remains ambiguous. Germline V lookup: CDR1 SGHTA, CDR2 FQGNSA. V dropped 4 bases and J dropped 5 bases, with 6 bases sitting between them. The CDR3 loop spans 12 amino acids.